Listed here is a single T cell receptor beta chain. This clonotype showed up many times. The clone's antigen remains unknown. It has no much larger one-base neighbor in the sample; base qualities were not kept. The time point label, read with the paper, signifies: newly diagnosed GD, antithyroid drugs for less than 3 months. RNA was extracted from PBMCs in TRIzol for both TCR sequencing and RNA sequencing. Graves' disease was diagnosed according to American Thyroid Association guidelines. Recruitment of patients was carried out at an endocrinology department in Xi'an, China. Each patient gave about 9.1 milliliters of peripheral blood, collected in an EDTA anticoagulant tube. Ficoll Paque Plus density gradient separation was used to isolate PBMCs, and no further T cell sorting was performed. An Agilent 2100 Bioanalyzer and agarose gel were used to assess RNA quality, and a NanoDrop 2000 was used to measure RNA concentration.

The data originate from a study of regulatory T cells in long-lasting Graves disease (dated by TCRdb to the early 2020s). Context from the whole study: Newly diagnosed Graves' disease patients had taken antithyroid drugs for less than 3 months. The study took place in China and was registered as a clinical trial. Patients with persistent Graves' disease were compared with patients with newly diagnosed Graves' disease using TCR sequencing and RNA sequencing of peripheral blood. A total of 33 samples underwent TCR sequencing, from around 13 patients with persistent Graves' disease and approximately 20 patients with newly diagnosed Graves' disease.

Overall results and qualifications from the work: Lower TCR Shannon entropy and fewer highly expanded clones were observed in persistent Graves' disease patients than in newly diagnosed patients, which suggested clonal expansion. As a limitation, the authors acknowledged that the small sample size may reduce accuracy. Peripheral blood alone was examined, since thyroid tissue, which constituted the primary lesion, could not be accessed. More public clonotypes were shared among persistent patients (under 3,000) than among newly diagnosed patients (roughly 1,000). Only the TCR beta chain was sequenced and analyzed.

Libraries came from multiplex PCR. These reads were obtained on an Illumina HiSeq 4000. TCR beta libraries were built with iRepertoire HTBI primers and Arm-PCR amplification of CDR3 regions. Before sequencing, the PCR products underwent gel purification. Under the source paper's analysis protocol: Gene usage analysis of CDR3 amino acid clonotypes used the 62 TRBV and 12 to 15 TRBJ segments found across samples. COPE and FqMerger were used to merge filtered high-quality paired reads into contigs. BLAST was used to align contigs to IMGT TRBV, TRBD and TRBJ reference genes, and CDR3 was defined according to IMGT. Highly expanded clones were defined as clonotypes with a frequency above 0.1%. Repertoire diversity was measured by Shannon entropy, and V-J evenness by the Gini coefficient. A clonotype found in more than one individual was treated as public. Clones were called with MiXCR by TCRdb after fastp trimmed the public reads at Q25, and only in-frame beta chains were retained. Records with the same CDR3 protein are collapsed into one entry carrying the most frequent genes and DNA. TCRdb, not the authors, supplied the V and J calls. This sample comprises about 530,000 distinct CDR3 sequences, around 16% of them detected only once. The ten largest clones capture 20% to 30% of the sample.

Another study also made use of these data, one on T cells in Graves' hyperthyroidism and ophthalmopathy. The second study also describes: A patient counted as having stable Graves' hyperthyroidism if no progression to ophthalmopathy occurred over 18 months of follow-up. Hyperthyroidism patients were newly diagnosed, with disease duration under 2 months, and aged 18 to 65 years. Exclusion was applied to patients with uncontrolled infections, other autoimmune diseases, pregnancy or lactation. Diagnoses were based on clinical symptoms, serum thyroxine and TRAb, thyroid ultrasound and orbital computed tomography. A first-round RT-PCR of the TCR CDR3 used the HTBI primer set with the Qiagen OneStep RT-PCR kit. Blood samples also contained most of the expanded thyroid clonotypes (frequency above 0.001), which suggests that blood repertoires may reflect thyroid immune responses. Ophthalmopathy was separated from stable hyperthyroidism by a 13 V-J signature model, with around 90% sensitivity and about 81% specificity obtained in cross-validation and 80%/75% obtained in testing. During validation, the model predicted progression to ophthalmopathy a median of around 7 months ahead of onset, with around 70% sensitivity and roughly 72% specificity. To identify TCR V-J signatures that set the groups apart, the researchers used a discovery cohort of about a hundred patients, made up of 40 to 45 with Graves' ophthalmopathy and 57 with stable Graves' hyperthyroidism. Prospective prediction of ophthalmopathy was tested in an independent validation cohort consisting of about 19 hyperthyroidism patients and around 16 patients who later progressed to ophthalmopathy. The approximately 97 discovery patients were randomly divided into training and test sets at a 7:3 ratio. In about 6 Graves' hyperthyroidism patients, the study also compared T-cell repertoires from thyroid tissue with T-cell repertoires from blood. Once sampling was done, hyperthyroidism patients were given methimazole at a starting dose of 30 mg daily, whereas ophthalmopathy patients were given high-dose intravenous methylprednisolone. Libraries were constructed in a second round of multiplex PCR, after which size selection and purification were performed. Paired-end sequencing of the libraries was performed with 100 bp reads on an Illumina HiSeq2000. SOAPnuke was used to process the raw data, with reads discarded if the reads contained adapters or uncalled bases, had a mean Phred below 15, or lacked an exact constant-primer or identifier match. COPE v1.2.5 was used to merge the high-quality paired reads, and each unique nucleotide sequence was defined as a clonotype. MiTCR v1.1 was used to align the clonotypes against IMGT TRBV, TRBD and TRBJ reference segments. The analysis included only V-J combinations with a frequency above 0.0001, which together covered 99% to 99.2% of the repertoires. The TCS score was defined as the ratio of F50 (clonal expansion) to E x V (chaos), calculated using BLOSUM62-based TCRdist between CDR3 peptides within each V-J. Welch's t-statistics and random forest reduced several hundred V-J features to 10 to 15, which were used in a naive Bayes classifier (R e1071). No statistical method was used to set the sample size in advance, and investigators knew the group allocation. The paper reports TCR Vbeta CDR3 sequencing of approximately 130 peripheral blood samples: under 45 ophthalmopathy, under 80 hyperthyroidism and approximately 17 progressor patients.

This clonotype was obtained from a woman aged 35-65 years with Graves disease. Donor details come from another sample of the same person, matched by shared clones. Material: peripheral blood mononuclear cells (PBMCs), obtained at new diagnosis, from a patient treated with antithyroid drugs.

The nucleotide sequence is given as TGTGCCATCAGTGAGTCGAGGGAAAACTCCTACGAGCAGTACTTC. It is translated as CAISESRENSYEQYF. This chain joins TRBV10-3 to TRBJ2-7; the D gene is perhaps TRBD2, from 5 matching bases. The junction carries 9 bases between V and J, which are trimmed by 0 bases and 0 bases respectively. Per the germline V gene, ENHRY is the CDR1 and SYGVKD is the CDR2. Taken from cysteine to phenylalanine, the CDR3 has 15 residues. Only the CDR3 DNA is retained, 45 bases long and in frame from the first base.